The clone carrying this T cell receptor beta chain has just one count. Its target is unknown. PCR employed 60 Vbeta and 13 Jbeta primers. Per the original methods: There were 80 million to 95 million unique TCR beta chains by a later count, and around 10 million of them were shared. Sequenced by immunoSEQ multiplex PCR; TCRdb stores in-frame clones only, minus some. That table furnishes V, J and clone size, whereas the DNA furnished D and trimming. The sample yields tens of thousands of clones, 84% seen once. The data stem from a study of cytomegalovirus exposure and HLA in healthy donors. Study results and caveats: What TCR beta sequences reportedly achieved was accurate prediction of HLA-A and HLA-B alleles in most subjects. Cytomegalovirus association was listed for about 150 TCR beta chains. Whilst most TCR sequences proved rare, a subset of public TCRs occurred across many donors.

The CDR3 sequence is 14 residues long. CDR1 and CDR2 (germline): SEHNR, FQNEAQ (reference sequence). V lost 0 bases, J lost 2 bases, and 5 bases lay in between. This sequence originates from a man between 65 and 80 years old in good health and CMV-seropositive. The sample taken for sequencing was PBMCs. The gene calls are TRBV7-9 and TRBJ2-4; D gene unclear. CDR3 nucleotide sequence: TGTGCCAGCAGCTTAGCCGGGTCCAAAAACATTCAGTACTTC. Its translation: CASSLAGSKNIQYF.